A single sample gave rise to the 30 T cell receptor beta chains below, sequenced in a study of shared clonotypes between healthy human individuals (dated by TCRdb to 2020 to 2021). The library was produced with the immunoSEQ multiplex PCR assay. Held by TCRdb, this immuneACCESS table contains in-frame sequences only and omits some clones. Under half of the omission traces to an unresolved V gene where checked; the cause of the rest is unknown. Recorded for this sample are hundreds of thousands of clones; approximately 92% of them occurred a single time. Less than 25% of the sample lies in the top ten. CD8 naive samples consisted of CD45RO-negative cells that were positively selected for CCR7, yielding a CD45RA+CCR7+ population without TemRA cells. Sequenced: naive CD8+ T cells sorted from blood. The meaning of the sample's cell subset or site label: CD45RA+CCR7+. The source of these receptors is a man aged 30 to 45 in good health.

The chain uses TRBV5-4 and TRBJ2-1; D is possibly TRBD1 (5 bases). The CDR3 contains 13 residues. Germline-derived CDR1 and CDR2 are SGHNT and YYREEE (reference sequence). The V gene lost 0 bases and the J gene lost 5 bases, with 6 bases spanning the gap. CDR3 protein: CASSLVGDNEQFF. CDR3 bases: TGTGCCAGCAGCTTGGTAGGGGACAATGAGCAGTTCTTC.

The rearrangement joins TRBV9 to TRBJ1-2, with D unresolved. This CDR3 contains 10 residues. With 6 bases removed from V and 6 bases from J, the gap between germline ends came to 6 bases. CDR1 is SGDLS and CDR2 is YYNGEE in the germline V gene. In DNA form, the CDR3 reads TGTGCCAGCAAACGAAATGGCTACACCTTC. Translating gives CASKRNGYTF.

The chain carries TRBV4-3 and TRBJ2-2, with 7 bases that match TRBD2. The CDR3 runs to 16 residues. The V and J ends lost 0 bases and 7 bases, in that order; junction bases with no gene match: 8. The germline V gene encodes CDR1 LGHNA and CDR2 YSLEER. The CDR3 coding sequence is TGCGCCAGCAGCCAAGATAGCGACGGGAGGTTCGGGGAGCTGTTTTTT. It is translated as CASSQDSDGRFGELFF.

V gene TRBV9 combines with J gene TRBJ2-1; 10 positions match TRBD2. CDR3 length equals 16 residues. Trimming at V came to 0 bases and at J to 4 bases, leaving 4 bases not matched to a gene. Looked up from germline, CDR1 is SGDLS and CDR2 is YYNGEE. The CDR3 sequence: CASSVGGSGRYNEQFF. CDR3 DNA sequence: TGTGCCAGCAGCGTAGGCGGTAGCGGGAGGTACAATGAGCAGTTCTTC.

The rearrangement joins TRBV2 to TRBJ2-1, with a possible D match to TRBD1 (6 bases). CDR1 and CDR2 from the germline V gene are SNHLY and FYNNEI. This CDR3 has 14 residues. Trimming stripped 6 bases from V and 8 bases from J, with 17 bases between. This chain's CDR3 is CASRGTPTTDEQFF. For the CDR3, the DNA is TGTGCCAGCAGGGGGACACCTACCACGGATGAGCAGTTCTTC.

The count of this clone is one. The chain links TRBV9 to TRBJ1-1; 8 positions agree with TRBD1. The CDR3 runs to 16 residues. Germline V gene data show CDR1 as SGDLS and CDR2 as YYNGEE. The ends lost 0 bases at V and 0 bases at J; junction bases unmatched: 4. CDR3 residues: CASSVEGTGMNTEAFF. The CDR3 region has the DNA TGTGCCAGCAGCGTAGAGGGGACAGGCATGAACACTGAAGCTTTCTTT.

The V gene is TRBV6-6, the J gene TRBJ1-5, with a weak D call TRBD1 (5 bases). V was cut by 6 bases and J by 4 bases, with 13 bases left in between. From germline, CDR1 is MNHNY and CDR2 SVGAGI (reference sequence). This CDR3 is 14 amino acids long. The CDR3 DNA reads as TGTGCCAGCAGCCCCCCCGGGGGGAATCAGCCCCAGCATTTT. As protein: CASSPPGGNQPQHF.

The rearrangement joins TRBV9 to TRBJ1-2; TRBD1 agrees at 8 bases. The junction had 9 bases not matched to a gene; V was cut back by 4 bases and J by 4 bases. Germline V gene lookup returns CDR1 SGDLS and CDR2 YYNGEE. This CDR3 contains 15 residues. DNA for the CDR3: TGTGCCAGCAGCTTGTGGGACAGGCGAGGCTATGGCTACACCTTC. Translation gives CASSLWDRRGYGYTF.

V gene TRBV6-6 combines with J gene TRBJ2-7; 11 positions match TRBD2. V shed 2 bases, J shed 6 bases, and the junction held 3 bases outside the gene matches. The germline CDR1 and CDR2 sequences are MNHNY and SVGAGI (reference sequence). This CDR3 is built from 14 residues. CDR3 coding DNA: TGTGCCAGCAGTTACGAGCTAGCGGGAGGCGAGCAGTACTTC. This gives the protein CASSYELAGGEQYF.

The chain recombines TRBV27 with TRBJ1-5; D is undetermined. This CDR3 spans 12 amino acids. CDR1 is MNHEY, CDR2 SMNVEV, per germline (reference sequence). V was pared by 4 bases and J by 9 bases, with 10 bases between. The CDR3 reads CASSSPRGPQHF. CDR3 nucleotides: TGTGCCAGCAGTTCCCCCCGGGGGCCCCAGCATTTT.

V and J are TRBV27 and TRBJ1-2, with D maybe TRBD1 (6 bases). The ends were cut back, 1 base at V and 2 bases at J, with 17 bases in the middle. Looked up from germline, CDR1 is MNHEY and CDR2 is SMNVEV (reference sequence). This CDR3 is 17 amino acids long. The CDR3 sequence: CASSLYPGAERNYGYTF. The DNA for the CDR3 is TGTGCCAGCAGTTTATACCCGGGGGCAGAGAGAAACTATGGCTACACCTTC.

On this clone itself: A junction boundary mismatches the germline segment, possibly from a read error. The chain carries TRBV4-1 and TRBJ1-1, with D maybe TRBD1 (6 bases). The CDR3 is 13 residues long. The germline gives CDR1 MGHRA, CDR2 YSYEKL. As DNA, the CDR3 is TGCGCCAGCAGCAATCAGGGGAACCCTGAAGCTTTCTTT. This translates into CASSNQGNPEAFF.

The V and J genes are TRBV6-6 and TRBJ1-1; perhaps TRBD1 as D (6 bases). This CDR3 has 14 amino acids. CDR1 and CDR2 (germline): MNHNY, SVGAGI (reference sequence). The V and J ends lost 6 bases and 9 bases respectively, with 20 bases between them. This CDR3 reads CASSLTGNGIKAFF. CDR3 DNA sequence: TGTGCCAGCAGCTTGACAGGAAACGGAATTAAAGCTTTCTTT.

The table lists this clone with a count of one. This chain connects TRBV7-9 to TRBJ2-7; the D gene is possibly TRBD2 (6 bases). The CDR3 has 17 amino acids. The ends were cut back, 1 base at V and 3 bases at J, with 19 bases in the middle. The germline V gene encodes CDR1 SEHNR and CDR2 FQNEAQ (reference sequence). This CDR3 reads CASSLGREKAASYEQYF. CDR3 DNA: TGTGCCAGCAGCTTAGGACGGGAGAAAGCGGCTAGCTACGAGCAGTACTTC. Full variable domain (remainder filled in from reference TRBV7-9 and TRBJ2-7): DTGVSQNPRHKITKRGQNVTFRCDPISEHNRLYWYRQTLGQGPEFLTYFQNEAQLEKSRLLSDRFSAERPKGSFSTLEIQRTEQGDSAMYLCASSLGREKAASYEQYFGPGTRLTVT.

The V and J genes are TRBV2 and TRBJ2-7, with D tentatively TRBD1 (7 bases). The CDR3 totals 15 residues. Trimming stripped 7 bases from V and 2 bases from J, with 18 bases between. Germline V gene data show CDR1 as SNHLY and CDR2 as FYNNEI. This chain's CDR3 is CASTPGATGAYEQYF. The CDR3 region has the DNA TGTGCCAGCACACCGGGGGCCACAGGGGCCTACGAGCAGTACTTC. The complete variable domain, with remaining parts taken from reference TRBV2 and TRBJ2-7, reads EPEVTQTPSHQVTQMGQEVILRCVPISNHLYFYWYRQILGQKVEFLVSFYNNEISEKSEIFDDQFSVERPDGSNFTLKIRSTKLEDSAMYFCASTPGATGAYEQYFGPGTRLTVT.

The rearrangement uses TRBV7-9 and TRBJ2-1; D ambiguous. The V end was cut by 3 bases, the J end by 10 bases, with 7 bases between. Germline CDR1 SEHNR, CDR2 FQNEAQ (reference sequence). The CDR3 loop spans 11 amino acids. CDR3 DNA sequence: TGTGCCAGCAGCTTTCCGGTGGAGCAGTTCTTC. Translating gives CASSFPVEQFF.

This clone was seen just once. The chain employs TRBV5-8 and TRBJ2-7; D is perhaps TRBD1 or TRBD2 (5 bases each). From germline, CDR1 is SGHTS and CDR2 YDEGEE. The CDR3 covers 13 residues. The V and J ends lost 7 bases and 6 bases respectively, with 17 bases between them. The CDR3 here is CASGPKPGSEQYF. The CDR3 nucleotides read TGTGCCAGCGGACCGAAACCAGGGAGCGAGCAGTACTTC.

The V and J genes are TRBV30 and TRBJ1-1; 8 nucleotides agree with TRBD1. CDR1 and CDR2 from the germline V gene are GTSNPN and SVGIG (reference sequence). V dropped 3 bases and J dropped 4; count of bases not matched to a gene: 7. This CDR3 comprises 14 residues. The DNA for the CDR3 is TGTGCCTGGAGGGATGGACAGGGCGGCACTGAAGCTTTCTTT. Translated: CAWRDGQGGTEAFF.

The CDR3 region has the DNA TGTGCCAGCAGTTTACAGGTGGCCGGGGAGCTGTTTTTT. Protein: CASSLQVAGELFF. The rearrangement links TRBV28 to TRBJ2-2; D is ambiguous. The germline V gene has CDR1 MDHEN and CDR2 SYDVKM. V was trimmed by 2 bases and J by 6 bases, leaving 7 bases between them. The CDR3 has 13 amino acids.

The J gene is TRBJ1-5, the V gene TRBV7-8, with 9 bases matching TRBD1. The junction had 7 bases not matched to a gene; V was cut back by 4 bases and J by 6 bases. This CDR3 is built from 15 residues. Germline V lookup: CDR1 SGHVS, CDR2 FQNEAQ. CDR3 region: CASSYRDRDSQPQHF. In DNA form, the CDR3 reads TGTGCCAGCAGCTACCGGGACAGGGACAGTCAGCCCCAGCATTTT.

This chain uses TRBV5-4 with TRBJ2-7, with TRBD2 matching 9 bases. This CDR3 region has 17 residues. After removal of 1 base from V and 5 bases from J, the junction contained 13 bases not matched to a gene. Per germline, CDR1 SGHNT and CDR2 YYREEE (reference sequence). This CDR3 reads CASSLLLAGGPMDEQYF. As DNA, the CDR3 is TGTGCCAGCAGCTTGTTGTTGGCGGGAGGGCCGATGGACGAGCAGTACTTC.

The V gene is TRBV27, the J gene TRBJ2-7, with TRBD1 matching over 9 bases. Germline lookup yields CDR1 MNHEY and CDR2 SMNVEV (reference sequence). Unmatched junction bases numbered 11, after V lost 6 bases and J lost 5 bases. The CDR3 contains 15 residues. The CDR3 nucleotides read TGTGCCAGCAGCCTCGGGACAGGGTCACCTGACGAGCAGTACTTC. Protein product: CASSLGTGSPDEQYF.

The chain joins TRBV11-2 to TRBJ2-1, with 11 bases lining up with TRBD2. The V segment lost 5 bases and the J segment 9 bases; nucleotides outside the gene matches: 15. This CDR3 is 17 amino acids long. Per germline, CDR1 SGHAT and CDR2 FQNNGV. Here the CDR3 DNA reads TGTGCCAGCAGCGTACAGGGGTATGAACTAGCGGGAGTTGAGCAGTTCTTC. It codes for CASSVQGYELAGVEQFF.

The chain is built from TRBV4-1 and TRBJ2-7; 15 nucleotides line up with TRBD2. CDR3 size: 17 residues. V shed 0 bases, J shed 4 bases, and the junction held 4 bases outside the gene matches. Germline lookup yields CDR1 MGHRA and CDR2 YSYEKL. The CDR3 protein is CASSQDKGTSGRYEQYF. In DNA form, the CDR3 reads TGCGCCAGCAGCCAAGACAAAGGGACTAGCGGGAGGTACGAGCAGTACTTC.

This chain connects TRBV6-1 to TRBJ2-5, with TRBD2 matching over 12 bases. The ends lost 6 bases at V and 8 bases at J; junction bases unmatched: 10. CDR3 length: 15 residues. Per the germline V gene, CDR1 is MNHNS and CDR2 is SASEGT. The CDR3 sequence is CASSQRLAGVDTQYF. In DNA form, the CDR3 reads TGTGCCAGCAGCCAGAGACTAGCGGGAGTGGATACCCAGTACTTC.

CDR3 in amino acids: CASSLMGSLDEQYF. The DNA for the CDR3 is TGTGCCAGCAGCTTAATGGGGTCTCTGGACGAGCAGTACTTC. V and J are TRBV7-8 and TRBJ2-7; D is ambiguous. The CDR3 spans 14 residues. The V end was cut by 2 bases, the J end by 5 bases, with 13 bases between. Germline loops: CDR1 SGHVS, CDR2 FQNEAQ.

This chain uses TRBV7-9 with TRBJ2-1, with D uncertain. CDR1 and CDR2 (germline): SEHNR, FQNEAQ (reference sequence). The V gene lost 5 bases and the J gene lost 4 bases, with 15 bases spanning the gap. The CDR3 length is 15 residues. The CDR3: CASSETKTPYNEQFF. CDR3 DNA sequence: TGTGCCAGCAGCGAAACAAAGACTCCGTACAATGAGCAGTTCTTC.

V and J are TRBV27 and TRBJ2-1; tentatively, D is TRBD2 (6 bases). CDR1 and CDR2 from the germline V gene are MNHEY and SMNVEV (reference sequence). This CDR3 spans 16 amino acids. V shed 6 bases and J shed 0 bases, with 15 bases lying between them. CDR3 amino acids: CASRTQRASSYNEQFF. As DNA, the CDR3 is TGTGCCAGCAGAACCCAGCGGGCTAGCTCCTACAATGAGCAGTTCTTC.

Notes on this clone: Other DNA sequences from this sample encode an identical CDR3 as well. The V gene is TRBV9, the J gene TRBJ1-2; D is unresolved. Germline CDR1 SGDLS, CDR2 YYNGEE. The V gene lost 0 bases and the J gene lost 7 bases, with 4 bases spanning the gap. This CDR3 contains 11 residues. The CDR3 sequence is CASSVGRGYTF. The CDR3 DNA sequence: TGTGCCAGCAGCGTAGGGCGTGGCTACACCTTC.

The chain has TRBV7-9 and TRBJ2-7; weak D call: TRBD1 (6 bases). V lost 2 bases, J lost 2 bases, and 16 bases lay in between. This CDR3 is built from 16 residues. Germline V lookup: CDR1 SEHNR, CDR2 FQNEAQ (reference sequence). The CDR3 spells CASSLYQGRSPYEQYF. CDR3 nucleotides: TGTGCCAGCAGCTTATATCAGGGGAGATCACCCTACGAGCAGTACTTC.